A selection of T cell receptor beta chains follows, all from one sample in a study of blood T cells in healthy people across ages. TCRdb reprocessed the 5' RACE reads via MiXCR and lists one record per CDR3 protein. The data show about 570,000 distinct CDR3 sequences, 27% seen once. The sample was blood. The receptors stem from a woman in her 70s in good health. Each CDR3 is given with its conserved first and last residue. The D gene is left open where the match is weak. Clone size is stated in some rows and not others, as once, few, many or a class when expanded.

J gene	V gene	clone size	D gene	CDR3 DNA	CDR3 protein
TRBJ1-2	TRBV15	NA	NA	TGTGCCACCAGCAGGTCCCGGGACTTAATCGGCTACACCTTC	CATSRSRDLIGYTF
TRBJ2-6	TRBV5-1	NA	NA	TGCGCCAGCAGCTTGGATGGGGCCTCCGGGGCCAACGTCCTGACTTTC	CASSLDGASGANVLTF
TRBJ2-7	TRBV9	NA	NA	TGTGCCAGCAGCCCACAAACAAGGACTTACGAGCAGTACTTC	CASSPQTRTYEQYF
TRBJ1-1	TRBV20-1	NA	NA	TGCAGTGCGCCGACCTACATGAACACTGAAGCTTTCTTT	CSAPTYMNTEAFF
TRBJ2-5	TRBV5-6	few	NA	TGTGCCAGCAGCTTGGTAACGGGTAGGCAAGAGACCCAGTACTTC	CASSLVTGRQETQYF
TRBJ2-3	TRBV5-1	many	NA	TGCGCCAGCCAGGGACACCTCAGTACAGATACGCAGTATTTT	CASQGHLSTDTQYF
TRBJ1-2	TRBV7-2	NA	NA	TGTGCCAGCACTCTGAGGGCCCAGGGAGCAGGAGGCTACACCTTC	CASTLRAQGAGGYTF
TRBJ2-7	TRBV7-3	NA	NA	TGTGCCAGCAGCTTAAGCCCTCATCACGAGCAGTACTTC	CASSLSPHHEQYF
TRBJ1-1	TRBV6-6	few	TRBD1	TGTGCCAGTCTGGACAGGGGGAGTACTGAAGCTTTCTTT	CASLDRGSTEAFF
TRBJ1-1	TRBV18	few	NA	TGTGCCAGCTCACCTTTCTCCGGGTCTCAGAAAGAAGCTTTCTTT	CASSPFSGSQKEAFF
TRBJ2-1	TRBV24-1	few	TRBD1	TGTGCCACCAGTGACCCGGGACAGGGTGGAAATGAGCAGTTCTTC	CATSDPGQGGNEQFF
TRBJ1-1	TRBV27	NA	NA	TGTGCCAGCAGACCCCTGGGAGTTCACACTGAAGCTTTCTTT	CASRPLGVHTEAFF
TRBJ1-1	TRBV12-3/TRBV12-4	many	TRBD1	TGTGCCAGCAGAGTGACAGGGGGCAACACTGAAGCTTTCTTT	CASRVTGGNTEAFF
TRBJ2-5	TRBV29-1	few	NA	TGCAGCGTTGACCCTAACGGAGAGACCCAGTACTTC	CSVDPNGETQYF
TRBJ1-1	TRBV14	few	NA	TGTGCCAGCAGCCCAAACCCGGGGGACACACTGAACACTGAAGCTTTCTTT	CASSPNPGDTLNTEAFF
TRBJ1-1	TRBV9	NA	TRBD1	TGTACCTCAGCGCAGGGGGGGAACACTGAAGCTTTCTTT	CTSAQGGNTEAFF
TRBJ2-3	TRBV6-5	few	NA	TGTGCCAGCAGTCCCCGGTTGGCAGATACGCAGTATTTT	CASSPRLADTQYF
TRBJ2-5	TRBV29-1	NA	NA	TGCAGCGTTCCGCGAACCTACAATGAGCAGTACTTC	CSVPRTYNEQYF
TRBJ1-5	TRBV7-2	NA	NA	TGTGCCAGCAGCTTCCTTACCAACGCGCGTATAAAGACGCAGCATTTT	CASSFLTNARIKTQHF
TRBJ2-3	TRBV7-6	few	NA	TGTGCCAGCAGCTTAGCGTTTGGCACAGATACGCAGTATTTT	CASSLAFGTDTQYF
TRBJ2-3	TRBV20-1	NA	NA	TGCAGTGCTCCCCGGGGGGGAACGACAGGGCTCCAAAATACGCAGTATTTT	CSAPRGGTTGLQNTQYF
TRBJ1-1	TRBV29-1	few	TRBD1	TGCAGCGGCCGGGACAGGATGAACACTGAAGCTTTCTTT	CSGRDRMNTEAFF
TRBJ1-5	TRBV20-1	NA	TRBD1	TGCAGTGCCCTCCCAGGGGGAGAGCAGCCCCAGCATTTT	CSALPGGEQPQHF
TRBJ2-5	TRBV7-2	few	TRBD1	TGTGCCAGCAGCCGACAGGGGGCACGGGAGACCCAGTACTTC	CASSRQGARETQYF
TRBJ2-1	TRBV4-1	few	TRBD2	TGCGCCAGCAGCCAAGTGTGGGTTGCGGCTAGCGGGGGGGGCTCCTACAATGAGCAGTTCTTC	CASSQVWVAASGGGSYNEQFF
TRBJ2-6	TRBV25-1	NA	NA	TGTGCCAGCAGTGAATTCGCCCCCTCTGGGGCCAACGTCCTGACTTTC	CASSEFAPSGANVLTF
TRBJ2-5	TRBV11-2	NA	TRBD1	TGTGCCAGCAGCTTAGTACCCGGGACAGGGGGGCAGACCCAGTACTTC	CASSLVPGTGGQTQYF
TRBJ2-7	TRBV4-2	NA	TRBD2	TGTGCCAGCAGCCAAGATCTTGGGAAAGCGGGGAGCTCCTACGAGCAGTACTTC	CASSQDLGKAGSSYEQYF
TRBJ2-2	TRBV7-3	NA	NA	TGTGCCAGCAGCCGAGTATCTAGCTCCGGGGAGCTGTTTTTT	CASSRVSSSGELFF
TRBJ2-7	TRBV29-1	NA	NA	TGCAGCGTTGAGGAACGGGGGTTCGAGCAGTACTTC	CSVEERGFEQYF
TRBJ2-7	TRBV5-1	few	NA	TGCGCCAGCAGCTTGTTGCCCGAACCTGGCTACGAGCAGTACTTC	CASSLLPEPGYEQYF
TRBJ2-5	TRBV7-2	once	TRBD2	TGTGCCAGCAGCTTCCTGGGACTAGCGGGGACGGAGACCCAGTACTTC	CASSFLGLAGTETQYF
TRBJ1-2	TRBV4-3	many	NA	TGCGCCAGCAGTCGGACAGCTTACTATGGCTACACCTTC	CASSRTAYYGYTF
TRBJ2-3	TRBV20-1	NA	TRBD1	TGCAGTGCTCTCGGGCCACAGAGGGGGCACACAGATACGCAGTATTTT	CSALGPQRGHTDTQYF
TRBJ2-5	TRBV2	many	NA	TGTGCCAGCAGCTGGGGGGAGACCCAGTACTTC	CASSWGETQYF
TRBJ2-7	TRBV6-2/TRBV6-3	NA	NA	TGTGCCGCCAGGTCTACCGGATCCTTGGAGCAGTACTTC	CAARSTGSLEQYF
TRBJ2-7	TRBV20-1	few	NA	TGCAGTGCTAGTGTCAGGGGGGATGTTACTTACGAGCAGTACTTC	CSASVRGDVTYEQYF
TRBJ2-5	TRBV7-2	NA	NA	TGTGCCAGCACCCGGACTCTCTCGGGAGAGACCCAGTACTTC	CASTRTLSGETQYF
TRBJ1-6	TRBV12-3/TRBV12-4	NA	NA	TGTGCCAGCAGTTTAGGCAGCACACGGAATTCACCCCTCCACTTT	CASSLGSTRNSPLHF
TRBJ1-2	TRBV4-3	NA	NA	TGCGCCAGCAGCCAAGAAATTTCAGGGAATCTTGGCTACACCTTC	CASSQEISGNLGYTF
TRBJ1-4	TRBV7-2	many	NA	TGTGCCAGCAGCTTAGCTTTGGGCAGAGATGAAAAACTGTTTTTT	CASSLALGRDEKLFF
TRBJ2-7	TRBV29-1	NA	TRBD1	TGCAGCGTTGAAGAGTGGGTCGGGACAGGTAGGGAGCAGTACTTC	CSVEEWVGTGREQYF
TRBJ2-3	TRBV29-1	NA	NA	TGCAGCGGCATCCGCACAGATACGCAGTATTTT	CSGIRTDTQYF
TRBJ2-1	TRBV7-2	many	TRBD2	TGTGCCAGCAGCCCGGGGGGAGGCAGCAACAATGAGCAGTTCTTC	CASSPGGGSNNEQFF
TRBJ2-5	TRBV7-9	few	NA	TGTGCCAGCAGCTTACAAAGGGCGGCAGCGCAAGAGACCCAGCACTTC	CASSLQRAAAQETQHF
TRBJ2-3	TRBV6-6	few	NA	TGTGCCAGCAGTTATAGGCTAGCCCGCACAGATACGCAGTATTTT	CASSYRLARTDTQYF
TRBJ1-2	TRBV5-1	NA	TRBD1	TGCGCCAGCAGCCGGCAGGGGGCACGGACGGATGGCTACACCTTC	CASSRQGARTDGYTF
TRBJ2-7	TRBV18	NA	TRBD1	TGTGCCAGCTCACCCCTTGGGACAGGCTCCTACGAGCAGTACTTC	CASSPLGTGSYEQYF